What follows are 27 T cell receptor beta chains derived from one specimen sequenced in a study of CD8+ T cells in alopecia areata listed by TCRdb under 2018. The library was produced with the immunoSEQ multiplex PCR assay. For TCR sequencing, RNA was extracted from every sample and reverse transcribed into cDNA to serve as template. TCRdb's version of the immuneACCESS table is confined to in-frame rearrangements and falls short of the full clone set. An unresolved V gene accounts for under half of the shortfall where checked; the remainder is of unknown origin. A total of approximately 220,000 clones appear in this sample, roughly two fifths of them only once. The ten largest clones add up to roughly 0.45% of the sample. The treatment or condition label of this sample denotes: oral pan-JAK inhibitor, 5-10 mg twice daily. Sequences were derived from CD4+ T cells sorted from blood, sampled at approximately week 31, from a patient treated with tofacitinib. The receptors stem from a human donor with alopecia areata.

The chain links TRBV5-1 to TRBJ2-3; D unclear. V was trimmed by 3 bases and J by 3 bases, leaving 8 bases between them. The germline CDR1 and CDR2 sequences are SGHRS and YFSETQ. CDR3 length equals 13 residues. CDR3: CASSSRMTDTQYF. Here the CDR3 DNA reads TGCGCCAGCAGCTCTAGGATGACAGATACGCAGTATTTT. The whole variable domain, filled in from reference TRBV5-1 and TRBJ2-3, reads KAGVTQTPRYLIKTRGQQVTLSCSPISGHRSVSWYQQTPGQGLQFLFEYFSETQRNKGNFPGRFSGRQFSNSRSEMNVSTLELGDSALYLCASSSRMTDTQYFGPGTRLTVL.

The chain employs TRBV30 and TRBJ1-2, with D maybe TRBD1 (6 bases). V lost 0 bases, J lost 12 bases, and 17 bases lay in between. Germline V gives CDR1 GTSNPN, CDR2 SVGIG (reference sequence). The CDR3 loop spans 13 amino acids. The CDR3 DNA reads TGTGCCTGGAGTGTAGTTCTAGCCCAGGGGAACACCTTC. Amino acids: CAWSVVLAQGNTF.

This clone was detected a few times. The V call is TRBV30, the J call TRBJ1-1, with 8 bases aligning to TRBD1. V was pared by 5 bases and J by 6 bases, with 14 bases of the junction left unmatched. Germline lookup yields CDR1 GTSNPN and CDR2 SVGIG (reference sequence). The CDR3 has 15 residues. The CDR3 nucleotides are TGTGCCTGGGGGCAGGGGGCGCGTCTTAAGTCTGAAGCTTTCTTT. This sequence encodes CAWGQGARLKSEAFF.

The chain is built from TRBV6-5 and TRBJ1-3; no clear D. The V gene's germline CDR1 is MNHEY and CDR2 SVGAGI. This CDR3 spans 12 amino acids. The ends were cut back, 5 bases at V and 4 bases at J, with 6 bases in the middle. The CDR3 spells CASSPRGNTIYF. CDR3 DNA: TGTGCCAGCAGTCCCAGGGGAAACACCATATATTTT.

V and J are TRBV15 and TRBJ2-1, with 8 bases aligning to TRBD2. The CDR3 is made up of 16 amino acids. V gave up 4 bases and J gave up 7 bases; unmatched junction bases: 12. Germline CDR1 LNHNV, CDR2 YYDKDF (reference sequence). The CDR3: CATSMLTSVFGNEQFF. DNA for the CDR3: TGTGCCACCAGCATGTTGACTAGCGTTTTTGGGAATGAGCAGTTCTTC.

This clone was seen a handful of times. The V and J genes are TRBV9 and TRBJ1-1; D ambiguous. The CDR3 has 13 amino acids. Germline-derived CDR1 and CDR2 are SGDLS and YYNGEE. Deletions cut 0 bases from V and 3 bases from J, with 6 bases between. This CDR3 reads CASSVGPDTEAFF. The CDR3, as DNA: TGTGCCAGCAGCGTAGGCCCTGACACTGAAGCTTTCTTT.

The chain combines TRBV29-1 with TRBJ1-2, with 7 positions matching TRBD1. CDR1 SQVTM and CDR2 ANQGSEA come from the germline V gene. With 3 bases clipped from V and 13 bases from J, the junction kept 11 bases outside the gene matches. The CDR3 runs 12 residues. The CDR3 nucleotides read TGCAGCGTTGACATGGGGACAGCCCGACCCACCTTC. This codes for CSVDMGTARPTF. Based on the CDR3 plus reference TRBV29-1 and TRBJ1-2, the full variable domain is SAVISQKPSRDICQRGTSLTIQCQVDSQVTMMFWYRQQPGQSLTLIATANQGSEATYESGFVIDKFPISRPNLTFSTLTVSNMSPEDSSIYLCSVDMGTARPTFGSGTRLTVV.

This clone was observed a few times. The chain has TRBV4-2 and TRBJ2-3; 8 bases fit TRBD2. Germline loops: CDR1 LGHNA, CDR2 YNFKEQ. The CDR3 extends over 18 amino acids. V lost 3 bases to trimming and J lost 2 bases; unmatched junction nucleotides: 13. The CDR3 DNA reads as TGTGCCAGCAGCCACCCACGGGGCGGGAGGCCACACACAGATACGCAGTATTTT. This gives the protein CASSHPRGGRPHTDTQYF.

V and J are TRBV2 and TRBJ2-7; 7 bases line up with TRBD1. The germline V gene has CDR1 SNHLY and CDR2 FYNNEI. There are 14 residues in the CDR3. Germline trimming cut 8 bases from V and 0 bases from J; bases unmatched to any gene: 7. The CDR3 DNA reads TGTGCCAGCTCAACGACAGGGATCTCCTACGAGCAGTACTTC. Amino acids: CASSTTGISYEQYF.

CDR3 sequence: CSVRGQLNTEAFF. CDR3 bases: TGCAGCGTCCGGGGACAGCTGAACACTGAAGCTTTCTTT. The chain links TRBV29-1 to TRBJ1-1, with 7 positions matching TRBD1. The junction had 4 bases not matched to a gene; V was cut back by 6 bases and J by 0 bases. Germline-derived CDR1 and CDR2 are SQVTM and ANQGSEA. The CDR3 extends over 13 amino acids.

V gene TRBV7-6 combines with J gene TRBJ2-6; 10 bases align to TRBD1. CDR1 and CDR2 from the germline V gene are SGHVS and FNYEAQ. The CDR3 totals 16 residues. V lost 4 bases, J lost 9 bases, and 9 bases stayed unmatched. CDR3 in amino acids: CASSSRRDRGFNVLTF. CDR3 nucleotides: TGTGCCAGCAGCTCCCGTCGGGACAGGGGTTTCAACGTCCTGACTTTC.

The genes are TRBV18 and TRBJ2-4; D gene ambiguous. With 3 bases removed from V and 9 bases from J, the gap between germline ends came to 12 bases. The CDR3 loop spans 13 amino acids. The germline CDR1 and CDR2 sequences are KGHSH and LQKENI. CDR3 DNA sequence: TGTGCCAGCTCACCCCCGAGTATTGGCATTCAGTACTTC. Translation gives CASSPPSIGIQYF.

This clone was found a few times. A read error may produce the germline difference seen at one junction end. The chain is built from TRBV6-6 and TRBJ2-4, with TRBD1 as a possible D gene (5 bases). Germline loops: CDR1 MNHNY, CDR2 SVGAGI (reference sequence). The CDR3 runs to 11 residues. The DNA of the CDR3 is TGTGCCAGCAGTTACGGGGTAGGGGCCTTCTTC. Residues: CASSYGVGAFF.

The chain couples TRBV5-1 to TRBJ2-7; tentatively, D is TRBD1 (6 bases). The CDR3 runs to 15 residues. Trimming took off 4 bases at V and 4 bases at J, with 18 bases between the two ends. Germline CDR1 reads SGHRS; CDR2 reads YFSETQ. This CDR3 is CASSQPTGGPYEQYF. CDR3 coding DNA: TGCGCCAGCAGCCAACCGACAGGAGGACCGTACGAGCAGTACTTC.

The chain recombines TRBV19 with TRBJ2-7; D not resolved. This CDR3 comprises 12 residues. V was clipped by 5 bases and J by 7 bases, with 12 bases between them. CDR1 and CDR2 from the germline V gene are LNHDA and SQIVND (reference sequence). The CDR3 DNA follows: TGTGCCAGTAGTGTCCTCTACGGGGAGCAGTACTTC. Translated, it gives CASSVLYGEQYF. The variable domain in full, with the rest retrieved from reference TRBV19 and TRBJ2-7, is DGGITQSPKYLFRKEGQNVTLSCEQNLNHDAMYWYRQDPGQGLRLIYYSQIVNDFQKGDIAEGYSVSREKKESFPLTVTSAQKNPTAFYLCASSVLYGEQYFGPGTRLTVT.

The chain joins TRBV30 to TRBJ2-1; the D gene is possibly TRBD2 (6 bases). Germline V gene data show CDR1 as GTSNPN and CDR2 as SVGIG (reference sequence). CDR3 length: 16 amino acids. The ends were cut back, 0 bases at V and 1 base at J, with 13 bases in the middle. The CDR3 here is CAWSVGAGLSYNEQFF. CDR3 in DNA: TGTGCCTGGAGTGTAGGGGCGGGGCTTTCCTACAATGAGCAGTTCTTC.

This clone turned up a few times. Here the CDR3 reads CASSGQMNTEAFF. The DNA for the CDR3 is TGTGCCAGTTCGGGACAAATGAACACTGAAGCTTTCTTT. This chain links TRBV14 with TRBJ1-1; D perhaps matches TRBD1 (6 bases). The CDR3 extends over 13 amino acids. From germline, CDR1 is SGHDN and CDR2 FVKESK. Trimming left V 9 bases short and J 0 bases short, with 11 bases between.

The chain carries TRBV30 and TRBJ1-4, with D tentatively TRBD1 (5 bases). Germline CDR1 GTSNPN, CDR2 SVGIG (reference sequence). The CDR3 is made up of 15 amino acids. V lost 2 bases to trimming and J lost 8 bases, with 18 bases between them. The CDR3 coding sequence is TGTGCCTGGAGTCGACAGACAGACGTAAAAGAAAAACTGTTTTTT. Its translation: CAWSRQTDVKEKLFF.

This clone was counted only a few times. The gene calls are TRBV5-1 and TRBJ2-6; D gene uncertain. The germline CDR1 and CDR2 sequences are SGHRS and YFSETQ. V was shortened by 6 bases and J by 0 bases, with 4 bases between the two germline ends. The CDR3 loop spans 13 amino acids. The CDR3 is CASKDSGANVLTF. In nucleotides, the CDR3 is TGCGCCAGCAAAGACTCTGGGGCCAACGTCCTGACTTTC.

The chain employs TRBV4-1 and TRBJ1-4, with 9 bases aligning to TRBD1. The CDR3 covers 17 residues. Germline CDR1 reads MGHRA; CDR2 reads YSYEKL. The trim removed 4 bases at V and 3 bases at J, leaving 9 bases unmatched. The CDR3 DNA reads as TGCGCCAGCAGCCGACGGACAGGGGTTTTTTCTAATGAAAAACTGTTTTTT. Encoded protein: CASSRRTGVFSNEKLFF.

The chain combines TRBV25-1 with TRBJ1-3, with D possibly being TRBD1 (6 bases). Germline V gives CDR1 MGHDK, CDR2 SYGVNS. This CDR3 comprises 14 residues. Between the trimmed V and J ends, which lost 4 bases and 1 base, there was a span of 8 bases. For the CDR3, the DNA is TGTGCCAGCAGTGGGCAGGGGTCTGGAAACACCATATATTTT. Translation gives CASSGQGSGNTIYF.

The chain combines TRBV29-1 with TRBJ2-1; D is unclear. Germline CDR1 SQVTM, CDR2 ANQGSEA. Trimming left V 4 bases short and J 0 bases short, with 16 bases between. The CDR3 covers 16 residues. The CDR3 DNA reads as TGCAGCGTTGGCAGTACGGACCCAAGCTCCTACAATGAGCAGTTCTTC. Protein sequence: CSVGSTDPSSYNEQFF.

This chain joins TRBV5-1 and TRBJ2-3; 16 positions agree with TRBD2. CDR3 length: 19 amino acids. Looked up from germline, CDR1 is SGHRS and CDR2 is YFSETQ. V was pared by 5 bases and J by 4 bases, with 13 bases of the junction left unmatched. In DNA, the CDR3 is TGCGCCAGCAGACCCCAACCGGGACTAGCGGGAGGGCCCGCAGATACGCAGTATTTT. It is translated as CASRPQPGLAGGPADTQYF.

This chain uses TRBV2 with TRBJ2-1, with 7 bases lining up with TRBD2. V shed 6 bases, J shed 5 bases, and the junction held 10 bases outside the gene matches. The CDR3 contains 15 residues. Looked up from germline, CDR1 is SNHLY and CDR2 is FYNNEI. CDR3 in amino acids: CASRDPGTIDNEQFF. CDR3 nucleotide sequence: TGTGCCAGCAGGGATCCCGGGACTATCGACAATGAGCAGTTCTTC.

The chain joins TRBV7-9 to TRBJ2-7, with 11 bases identical to TRBD1. The CDR3 consists of 16 residues. V dropped 7 bases and J dropped 7; count of bases not matched to a gene: 15. Germline V gene sequence: CDR1 SEHNR, CDR2 FQNEAQ (reference sequence). CDR3 protein: CASNKLGQGASGEQYF. The CDR3 DNA is TGTGCCAGCAACAAACTCGGACAGGGGGCATCTGGGGAGCAGTACTTC.

This chain joins TRBV30 and TRBJ2-5, with unresolved D. Per germline, CDR1 GTSNPN and CDR2 SVGIG (reference sequence). Trimming cost V 8 bases and J 5 bases, with 12 bases left between them. The CDR3 is 11 residues long. The CDR3 reads CAGQRWETQYF. The CDR3 region has the DNA TGTGCCGGCCAGAGGTGGGAGACCCAGTACTTC. Drawing the rest from reference TRBV30 and TRBJ2-5, the complete variable domain is SQTIHQWPATLVQPVGSPLSLECTVEGTSNPNLYWYRQAAGRGLQLLFYSVGIGQISSEVPQNLSASRPQDRQFILSSKKLLLSDSGFYLCAGQRWETQYFGPGTRLLVL.

The rearrangement joins TRBV2 to TRBJ2-3, with D unresolved. From germline, CDR1 is SNHLY and CDR2 FYNNEI. The V and J ends lost 7 bases and 2 bases respectively, with 7 bases between them. The CDR3 extends over 12 amino acids. DNA of the CDR3: TGTGCCAGCACTATTTCCACAGATACGCAGTATTTT. Amino acids: CASTISTDTQYF.